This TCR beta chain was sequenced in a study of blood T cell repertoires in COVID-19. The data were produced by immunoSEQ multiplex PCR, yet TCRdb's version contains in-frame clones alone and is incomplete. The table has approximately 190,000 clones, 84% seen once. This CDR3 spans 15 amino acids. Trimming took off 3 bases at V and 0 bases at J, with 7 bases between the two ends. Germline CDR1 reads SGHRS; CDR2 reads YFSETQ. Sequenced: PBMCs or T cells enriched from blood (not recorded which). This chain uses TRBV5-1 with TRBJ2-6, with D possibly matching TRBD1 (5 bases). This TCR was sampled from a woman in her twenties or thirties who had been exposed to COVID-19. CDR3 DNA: TGCGCCAGCAGCTGGGGCGGCTCTGGGGCCAACGTCCTGACTTTC. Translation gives CASSWGGSGANVLTF. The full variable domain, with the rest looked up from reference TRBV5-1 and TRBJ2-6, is KAGVTQTPRYLIKTRGQQVTLSCSPISGHRSVSWYQQTPGQGLQFLFEYFSETQRNKGNFPGRFSGRQFSNSRSEMNVSTLELGDSALYLCASSWGGSGANVLTFGAGSRLTVL.